A selection of T cell receptor beta chains follows, all from one sample in a study of regulatory T cells in long-lasting Graves disease. MiXCR, applied by TCRdb to the multiplex PCR reads, yields one record per CDR3 protein. The table includes approximately 400,000 distinct CDR3 sequences, around 14% detected once. The sample was also reused in another study, on T cells in Graves' hyperthyroidism and ophthalmopathy.

Specimen: peripheral blood mononuclear cells (PBMCs), collected at new diagnosis, from a patient treated with antithyroid drugs. Source of these receptors: a woman aged 30 to 39 with Graves disease. Both conserved end residues are part of each CDR3. D genes are given only for firm matches. The size of a clone is reported for some rows only, either as once, few or many, or as a class for expanded clones.

NA	TRBV15	few	TRBJ1-6	CATSRDLNNNSPLHF	TGTGCCACCAGCAGAGATCTTAATAATAATTCACCCCTCCACTTT
TRBD1	TRBV6-1	NA	TRBJ1-6	CASGAAGDRGLQNPNSPLHF	TGTGCCAGCGGTGCGGCGGGGGACAGGGGCCTCCAGAACCCGAATTCACCCCTCCACTTT
NA	TRBV28	many	TRBJ2-1	CASSPVGIWFNEQFF	TGTGCCAGCAGTCCCGTGGGAATTTGGTTCAATGAGCAGTTCTTC
TRBD1	TRBV7-9	many	TRBJ1-5	CASSSPTGENDQPQHF	TGTGCCAGCAGCTCACCGACAGGGGAGAATGATCAGCCCCAGCATTTT
TRBD2	TRBV27	many	TRBJ2-1	CASSFETGTTNEQFF	TGTGCCAGCAGTTTCGAAACCGGGACTACCAATGAGCAGTTCTTC
TRBD1	TRBV6-4	many	TRBJ1-6	CASSQGTGDNSPLHF	TGTGCCAGCAGTCAAGGGACAGGGGATAATTCACCCCTCCACTTT
NA	TRBV13	NA	TRBJ2-7	CASSPRGILRDVSYEQYF	TGTGCCAGCAGCCCCCGAGGGATCCTAAGGGATGTCTCCTACGAGCAGTACTTC
TRBD2	TRBV24-1	many	TRBJ2-5	CATSDLTAGGPETQYF	TGTGCCACCAGTGATTTGACAGCGGGAGGGCCAGAGACCCAGTACTTC
NA	TRBV5-1	many	TRBJ2-3	CASSLGRTSTDTQYF	TGCGCCAGCAGCTTAGGGCGAACTAGCACAGATACGCAGTATTTT
TRBD2	TRBV12-3/TRBV12-4	many	TRBJ2-3	CASRLAGIRTDTQYF	TGTGCCAGCAGGTTAGCGGGAATACGCACAGATACGCAGTATTTT
TRBD1	TRBV30	many	TRBJ1-6	CAWSGDRNSPLHF	TGTGCCTGGAGTGGGGACAGGAACTCACCCCTCCACTTT
TRBD2	TRBV5-1	many	TRBJ2-1	CASSLGVAGQYNEQFF	TGCGCCAGCAGCTTGGGGGTAGCGGGGCAATACAATGAGCAGTTCTTC
TRBD2	TRBV28	many	TRBJ2-7	CASSSPGLAPPGEQYF	TGTGCCAGCAGTTCGCCGGGACTAGCCCCGCCCGGCGAGCAGTACTTC
NA	TRBV12-3/TRBV12-4	many	TRBJ2-7	CASSLGATDRYEQYF	TGTGCCAGCAGTTTAGGGGCGACTGACAGATACGAGCAGTACTTC
NA	TRBV5-1	many	TRBJ1-4	CASSGTGAINEKLFF	TGCGCCAGCAGCGGGACCGGAGCGATTAATGAAAAACTGTTTTTT
NA	TRBV7-8	NA	TRBJ2-1	CASSLGVLGPLGFDEQFF	TGTGCCAGCAGCTTAGGAGTGCTGGGGCCCCTAGGTTTCGATGAGCAGTTCTTC
TRBD1	TRBV4-1	NA	TRBJ2-1	CASRQITGTGVNEQFF	TGCGCCAGCAGACAAATCACCGGGACAGGGGTCAATGAGCAGTTCTTC
NA	TRBV30	many	TRBJ2-7	CAWSVLGLGEQYF	TGTGCCTGGAGTGTACTGGGACTGGGCGAGCAGTACTTC
TRBD2	TRBV6-1	many	TRBJ2-7	CASSVTLASTYEQYF	TGTGCCAGCAGTGTAACACTAGCGTCCACCTACGAGCAGTACTTC
NA	TRBV20-1	NA	TRBJ1-4	CSAPGRDNEKLFF	TGCAGTGCCCCGGGACGGGATAATGAAAAACTGTTTTTT
NA	TRBV4-1	few	TRBJ1-1	CASSQEDRRGTEAFF	TGCGCCAGCAGCCAAGAGGACAGAAGGGGGACTGAAGCTTTCTTT
TRBD1	TRBV18	NA	TRBJ1-3	CASSPLGTGDGNTIYF	TGTGCCAGCTCACCCCTCGGGACAGGGGATGGAAACACCATATATTTT
NA	TRBV24-1	NA	TRBJ2-3	CATGLASPPATDTQYF	TGTGCCACCGGTTTGGCTTCTCCCCCCGCCACAGATACGCAGTATTTT
NA	TRBV7-2	many	TRBJ1-5	CASSLGATVNQPQHF	TGTGCCAGCAGCTTAGGGGCGACAGTCAATCAGCCCCAGCATTTT
NA	TRBV14	few	TRBJ2-1	CASSRQLSQSYNEQFF	TGTGCCAGCAGCCGTCAACTTTCCCAATCCTACAATGAGCAGTTCTTC
NA	TRBV7-2	NA	TRBJ2-2	CASSPRGVRTGELFF	TGTGCCAGCAGCCCCAGAGGGGTCCGGACCGGGGAGCTGTTTTTT
NA	TRBV7-6	many	TRBJ2-5	CASSRRKYQETQYF	TGTGCCAGCAGCCGTAGAAAGTACCAAGAGACCCAGTACTTC
NA	TRBV30	many	TRBJ2-2	CAWTQNTGELFF	TGTGCCTGGACTCAGAACACCGGGGAGCTGTTTTTT
TRBD1	TRBV28	many	TRBJ2-3	CASNSEERGQGSADTQYF	TGTGCCAGCAACTCCGAGGAGAGGGGACAGGGTTCGGCAGATACGCAGTATTTT
NA	TRBV20-1	many	TRBJ2-1	CSARDFAHSYNEQFF	TGCAGTGCTAGAGATTTCGCGCATTCCTACAATGAGCAGTTCTTC
TRBD1	TRBV3-1	many	TRBJ1-5	CASSQSGQRNQPQHF	TGTGCCAGCAGCCAATCGGGACAGCGAAATCAGCCCCAGCATTTT
NA	TRBV4-1	many	TRBJ1-1	CASSQLLGREDTEAFF	TGCGCCAGCAGCCAACTCCTCGGGAGGGAGGACACTGAAGCTTTCTTT
NA	TRBV2	NA	TRBJ1-5	CASSRTLRNQPQHF	TGTGCCAGCAGTCGGACCTTGAGGAATCAGCCCCAGCATTTT
TRBD2	TRBV20-1	few	TRBJ2-7	CSARPESGITYEQYF	TGCAGTGCTAGACCTGAAAGCGGGATAACGTACGAGCAGTACTTC
NA	TRBV7-2	many	TRBJ2-7	CASSPGGTLKHEQYF	TGTGCCAGCAGCCCTGGGGGCACCCTGAAGCACGAGCAGTACTTC
NA	TRBV20-1	many	TRBJ1-1	CSAPWNTEAFF	TGCAGTGCGCCTTGGAACACTGAAGCTTTCTTT